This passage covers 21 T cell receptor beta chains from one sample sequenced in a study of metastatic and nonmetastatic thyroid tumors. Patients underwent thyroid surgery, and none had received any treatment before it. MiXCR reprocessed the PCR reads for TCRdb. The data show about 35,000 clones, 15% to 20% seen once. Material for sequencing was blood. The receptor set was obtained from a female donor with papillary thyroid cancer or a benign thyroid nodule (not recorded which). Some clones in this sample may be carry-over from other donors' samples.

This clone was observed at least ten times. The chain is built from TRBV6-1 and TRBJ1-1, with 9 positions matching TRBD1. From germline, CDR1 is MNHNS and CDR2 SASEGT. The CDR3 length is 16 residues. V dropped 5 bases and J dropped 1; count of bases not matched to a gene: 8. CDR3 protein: CASSLLPGQGNTEAFF. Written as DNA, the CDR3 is TGTGCCAGCAGTTTGCTACCGGGACAGGGGAACACTGAAGCTTTCTTT.

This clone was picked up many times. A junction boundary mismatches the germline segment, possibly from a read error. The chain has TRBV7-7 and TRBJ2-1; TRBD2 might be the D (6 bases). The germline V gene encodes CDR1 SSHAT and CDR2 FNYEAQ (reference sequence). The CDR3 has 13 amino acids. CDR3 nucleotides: TGTGCTAGCAGCATGGGAGGTGGGAATGAGCAGTTCTTC. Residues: CASSMGGGNEQFF. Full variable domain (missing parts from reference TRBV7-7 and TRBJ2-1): GAGVSQSPRYKVTKRGQDVTLRCDPISSHATLYWYQQALGQGPEFLTYFNYEAQPDKSGLPSDRFSAERPEGSISTLTIQRTEQRDSAMYRCASSMGGGNEQFFGPGTRLTVL.

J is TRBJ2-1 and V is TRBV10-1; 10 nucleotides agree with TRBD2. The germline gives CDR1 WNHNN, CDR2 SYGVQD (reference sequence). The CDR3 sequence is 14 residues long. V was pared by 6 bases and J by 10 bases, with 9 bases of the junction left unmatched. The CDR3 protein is CASSSGLAVSEQFF. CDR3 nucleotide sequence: TGCGCCAGCAGCTCCGGACTAGCGGTAAGCGAGCAGTTCTTC.

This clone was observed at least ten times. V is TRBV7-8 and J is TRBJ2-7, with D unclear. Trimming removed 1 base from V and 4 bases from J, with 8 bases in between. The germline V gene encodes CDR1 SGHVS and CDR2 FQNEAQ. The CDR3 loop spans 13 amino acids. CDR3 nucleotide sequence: TGTGCCAGCAGCTTAGTAATGGAGTACGAGCAGTACTTC. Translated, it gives CASSLVMEYEQYF. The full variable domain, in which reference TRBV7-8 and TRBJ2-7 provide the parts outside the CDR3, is GAGVSQSPRYKVAKRGQDVALRCDPISGHVSLFWYQQALGQGPEFLTYFQNEAQLDKSGLPSDRFFAERPEGSVSTLKIQRTQQEDSAVYLCASSLVMEYEQYFGPGTRLTVT.

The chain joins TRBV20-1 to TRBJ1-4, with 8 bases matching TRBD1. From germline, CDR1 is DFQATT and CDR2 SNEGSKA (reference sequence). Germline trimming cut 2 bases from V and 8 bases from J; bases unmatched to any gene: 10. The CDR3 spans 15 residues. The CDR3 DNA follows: TGCAGTGCTAGATTTCCACAGGGGGTAGGCGAAAAACTGTTTTTT. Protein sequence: CSARFPQGVGEKLFF.

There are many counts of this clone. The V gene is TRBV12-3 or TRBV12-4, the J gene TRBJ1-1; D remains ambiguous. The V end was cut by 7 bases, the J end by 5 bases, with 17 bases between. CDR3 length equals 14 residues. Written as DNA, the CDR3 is TGTGCCAGCACTCTAGCGGGGAGTCAGACTGAAGCTTTCTTT. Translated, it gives CASTLAGSQTEAFF.

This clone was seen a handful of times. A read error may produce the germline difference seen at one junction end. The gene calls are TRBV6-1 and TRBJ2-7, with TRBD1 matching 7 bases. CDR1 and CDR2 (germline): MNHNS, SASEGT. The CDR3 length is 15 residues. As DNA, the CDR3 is TGTGCCAGCAGTGAAAGGTTCAGGGGGAACTACGATCAGTACTTC. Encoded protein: CASSERFRGNYDQYF.

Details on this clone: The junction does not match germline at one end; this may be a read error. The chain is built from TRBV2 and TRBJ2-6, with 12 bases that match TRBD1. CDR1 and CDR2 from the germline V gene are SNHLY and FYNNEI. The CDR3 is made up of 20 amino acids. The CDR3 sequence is CASSGPGQGAQNSGSDVPTF. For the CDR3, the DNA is TGTGCCAGCAGTGGGCCGGGACAGGGGGCACAAAACTCTGGGTCCGACGTCCCGACTTTC.

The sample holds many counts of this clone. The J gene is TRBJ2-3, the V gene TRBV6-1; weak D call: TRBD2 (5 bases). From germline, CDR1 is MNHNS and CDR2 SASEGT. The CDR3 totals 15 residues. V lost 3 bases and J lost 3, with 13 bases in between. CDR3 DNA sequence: TGTGCCAGCAGTGACCTAGCACGAAGGACAGATACGCAGTATTTT. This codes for CASSDLARRTDTQYF.

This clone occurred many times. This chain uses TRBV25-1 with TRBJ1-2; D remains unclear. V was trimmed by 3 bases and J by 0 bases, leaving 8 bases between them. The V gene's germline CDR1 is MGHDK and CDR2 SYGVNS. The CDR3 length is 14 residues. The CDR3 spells CASSDVGANYGYTF. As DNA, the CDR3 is TGTGCCAGCAGTGATGTTGGGGCTAACTATGGCTACACCTTC.

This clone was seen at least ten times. This CDR3 is CASSQDLQSRGRLGYTF. The CDR3 nucleotides read TGTGCCAGCAGCCAAGATCTACAGTCACGGGGTCGCCTCGGCTACACCTTC. The J gene is TRBJ1-2, the V gene TRBV4-2; no definite D call. The CDR3 loop spans 17 amino acids. V lost 0 bases, J lost 8 bases, and 22 bases lay in between. Germline-derived CDR1 and CDR2 are LGHNA and YNFKEQ.

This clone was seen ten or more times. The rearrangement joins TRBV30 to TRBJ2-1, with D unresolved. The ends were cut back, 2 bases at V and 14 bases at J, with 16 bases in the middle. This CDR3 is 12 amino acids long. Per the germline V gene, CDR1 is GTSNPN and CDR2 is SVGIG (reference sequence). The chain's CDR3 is CAWSPPPGLKFF. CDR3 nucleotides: TGTGCCTGGAGTCCACCCCCGGGTTTGAAGTTCTTC.

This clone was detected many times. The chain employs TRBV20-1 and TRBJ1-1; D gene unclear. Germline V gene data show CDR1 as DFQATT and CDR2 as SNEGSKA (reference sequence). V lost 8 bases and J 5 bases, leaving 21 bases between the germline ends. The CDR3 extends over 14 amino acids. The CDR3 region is CSPKGGPGDTEAFF. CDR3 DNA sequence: TGCAGTCCTAAGGGCGGGCCAGGCGATACTGAAGCTTTCTTT.

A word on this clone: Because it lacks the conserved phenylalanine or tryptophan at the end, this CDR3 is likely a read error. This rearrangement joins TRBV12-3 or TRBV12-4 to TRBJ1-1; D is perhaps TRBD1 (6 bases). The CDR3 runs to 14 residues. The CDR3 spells CSSSFLGGGTEAFL. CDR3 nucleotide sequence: TGTTCCAGCAGTTTCTTAGGGGGAGGGACTGAAGCTTTCCTT.

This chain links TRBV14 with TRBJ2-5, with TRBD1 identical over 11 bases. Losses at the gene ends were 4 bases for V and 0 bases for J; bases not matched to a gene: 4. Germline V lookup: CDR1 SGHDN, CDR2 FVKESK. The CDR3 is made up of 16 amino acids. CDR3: CASSPWDRGYQETQYF. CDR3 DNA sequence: TGTGCCAGCAGCCCATGGGACAGGGGGTACCAAGAGACCCAGTACTTC.

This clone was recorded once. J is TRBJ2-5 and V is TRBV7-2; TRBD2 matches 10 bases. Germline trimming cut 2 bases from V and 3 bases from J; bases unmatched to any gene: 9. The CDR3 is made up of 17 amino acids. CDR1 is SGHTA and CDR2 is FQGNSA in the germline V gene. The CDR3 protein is CASSLLSGRGGKETQYF. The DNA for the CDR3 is TGTGCCAGCAGCTTACTGAGCGGGAGGGGGGGTAAAGAGACCCAGTACTTC.

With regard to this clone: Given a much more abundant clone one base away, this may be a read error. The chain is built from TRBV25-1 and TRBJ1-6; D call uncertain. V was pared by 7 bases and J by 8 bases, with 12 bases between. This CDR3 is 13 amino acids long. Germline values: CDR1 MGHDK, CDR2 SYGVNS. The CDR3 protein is CASIQRWDSPLHF. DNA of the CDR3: TGTGCCAGCATCCAGAGGTGGGATTCACCCCTCCACTTT.

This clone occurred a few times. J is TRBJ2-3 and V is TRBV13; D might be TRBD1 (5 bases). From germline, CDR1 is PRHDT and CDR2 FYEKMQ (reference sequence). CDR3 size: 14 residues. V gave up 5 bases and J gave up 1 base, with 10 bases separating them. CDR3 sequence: CASSEGVGTDTQYF. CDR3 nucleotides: TGTGCCAGCAGCGAAGGGGTAGGCACAGATACGCAGTATTTT.

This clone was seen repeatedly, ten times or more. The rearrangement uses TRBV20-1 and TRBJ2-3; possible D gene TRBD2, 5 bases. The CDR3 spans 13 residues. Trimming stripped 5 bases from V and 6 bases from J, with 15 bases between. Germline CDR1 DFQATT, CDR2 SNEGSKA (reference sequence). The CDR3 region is CSAPGGYYDTQYF. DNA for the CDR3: TGCAGTGCTCCCGGAGGATATTACGATACGCAGTATTTT.

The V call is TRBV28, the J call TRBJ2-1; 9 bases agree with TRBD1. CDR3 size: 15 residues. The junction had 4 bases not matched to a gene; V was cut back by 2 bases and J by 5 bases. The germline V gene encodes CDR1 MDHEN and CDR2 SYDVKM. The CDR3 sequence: CASSLRTGVDNEQFF. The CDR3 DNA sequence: TGTGCCAGCAGTTTAAGGACAGGGGTCGACAATGAGCAGTTCTTC.

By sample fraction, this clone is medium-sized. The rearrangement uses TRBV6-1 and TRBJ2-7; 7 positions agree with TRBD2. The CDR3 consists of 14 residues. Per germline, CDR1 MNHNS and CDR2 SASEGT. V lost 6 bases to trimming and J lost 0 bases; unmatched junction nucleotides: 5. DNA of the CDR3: TGTGCCAGCAGCTATCGGGACTACTCCTACGAGCAGTACTTC. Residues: CASSYRDYSYEQYF.